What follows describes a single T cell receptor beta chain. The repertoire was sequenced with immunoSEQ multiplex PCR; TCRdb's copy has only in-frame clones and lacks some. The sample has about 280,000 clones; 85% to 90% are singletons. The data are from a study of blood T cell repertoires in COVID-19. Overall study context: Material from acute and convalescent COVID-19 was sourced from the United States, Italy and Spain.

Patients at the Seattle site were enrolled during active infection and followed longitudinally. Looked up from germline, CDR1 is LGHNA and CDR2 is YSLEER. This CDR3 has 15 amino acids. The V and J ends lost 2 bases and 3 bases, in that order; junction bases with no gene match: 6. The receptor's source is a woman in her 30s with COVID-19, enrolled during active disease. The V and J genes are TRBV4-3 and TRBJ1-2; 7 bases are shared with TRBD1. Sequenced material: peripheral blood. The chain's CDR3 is CASSQTGVRDYGYTF. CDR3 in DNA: TGCGCCAGCAGCCAAACAGGGGTAAGGGACTATGGCTACACCTTC.